This T cell receptor beta chain was captured by sequencing in a study of cytomegalovirus exposure and HLA in healthy donors. Study results and limitations: TRBV6-2, TRBV6-3 and some other V segments were excluded as indistinguishable. Across all donors, roughly uniform sequencing depth was an assumption of the presence/absence analyses.

The PCR ran on 60 Vbeta and 13 Jbeta primers. Libraries were prepared by immunoSEQ multiplex PCR; TCRdb keeps only in-frame clonotypes and omits some of them. The sample includes tens of thousands of clones, around 84% seen only once; the top ten take about 4.5%. Germline CDR1 and CDR2: SGHAT and FQDESV (reference sequence). This CDR3 has 16 residues. With V trimmed by 5 bases and J by 4 bases, 13 bases remained unmatched. Turning to this clone: Its antigen remains unknown.

This clonotype was obtained from a woman in her 40s in good health and CMV-seropositive. Sequencing used PBMCs. The V and J genes are TRBV11-1 and TRBJ2-7; 8 bases fit TRBD1. The CDR3 nucleotides are TGTGCCAGCAGCAGAGGGACAGGATCATCCGGATACGAGCAGTACTTC. Translation: CASSRGTGSSGYEQYF.